Presented here are 23 T cell receptor beta chains from one specimen sequenced in a study of blood T cell repertoires in COVID-19. Data came from immunoSEQ multiplex PCR; TCRdb stores just in-frame clones and leaves some out. The data show approximately 300,000 clones, around nine tenths seen once. Sequencing was performed on PBMCs or T cells enriched from blood (not recorded which). All receptors derive from a woman between 18 and 29 years old who had recovered from COVID-19.

The rearrangement links TRBV30 to TRBJ1-2; 8 bases map to TRBD1. The CDR3 has 13 amino acids. Germline trimming cut 2 bases from V and 4 bases from J; bases unmatched to any gene: 3. Germline CDR1 and CDR2: GTSNPN and SVGIG (reference sequence). The CDR3 is CAWSPDRGYGYTF. The CDR3 DNA reads TGTGCCTGGAGTCCAGACAGGGGCTATGGCTACACCTTC.

The chain is built from TRBV18 and TRBJ2-1, with 7 bases aligning to TRBD1. Germline CDR1 and CDR2: KGHSH and LQKENI. The junction had 11 bases not matched to a gene; V was cut back by 2 bases and J by 7 bases. The CDR3 covers 16 residues. The CDR3 nucleotides read TGTGCCAGCTCACCAGGTGGGCCCCAGGGGGTTAATGAGCAGTTCTTC. Protein: CASSPGGPQGVNEQFF.

This rearrangement joins TRBV11-2 to TRBJ2-7; possible D gene TRBD1, 6 bases. Germline CDR1 is SGHAT and CDR2 is FQNNGV. The CDR3 length is 17 residues. The ends were cut back, 1 base at V and 3 bases at J, with 19 bases in the middle. CDR3 coding DNA: TGTGCCAGCAGCTTAGTTCGCAGGGGACGGGGCTACTACGAGCAGTACTTC. It encodes CASSLVRRGRGYYEQYF.

This chain connects TRBV28 to TRBJ2-5, with TRBD2 matching over 12 bases. Trimming at V came to 2 bases and at J to 2 bases, leaving 3 bases not matched to a gene. This CDR3 contains 16 residues. CDR1 is MDHEN and CDR2 is SYDVKM in the germline V gene. The CDR3: CASSLRTSGTQETQYF. The CDR3 DNA reads as TGTGCCAGCAGTTTAAGGACTAGCGGGACTCAAGAGACCCAGTACTTC. Supplemented by reference TRBV28 and TRBJ2-5, the full variable domain reads DVKVTQSSRYLVKRTGEKVFLECVQDMDHENMFWYRQDPGLGLRLIYFSYDVKMKEKGDIPEGYSVSREKKERFSLILESASTNQTSMYLCASSLRTSGTQETQYFGPGTRLLVL.

This clone showed up just a few times. V and J are TRBV6-5 and TRBJ1-2, with TRBD1 as a possible D gene (5 bases). Germline CDR1 MNHEY, CDR2 SVGAGI. The CDR3 covers 11 residues. The ends were cut back, 11 bases at V and 8 bases at J, with 15 bases in the middle. The CDR3 DNA sequence: TGTGCCTTAACGCAGGGTTACGGCTACACCTTC. Protein: CALTQGYGYTF.

The chain combines TRBV27 with TRBJ2-1; D is unclear. The germline V gene encodes CDR1 MNHEY and CDR2 SMNVEV (reference sequence). Deletions cut 5 bases from V and 8 bases from J, with 7 bases between. The CDR3 is 11 residues long. CDR3 sequence (DNA): TGTGCCAGCAGTACAGCTTATGAGCAGTTCTTC. Translation: CASSTAYEQFF.

The rearrangement joins TRBV7-9 to TRBJ1-1, with D hard to call. The germline V and J ends were trimmed by 2 bases and 3 bases, with 10 bases remaining between them. Germline loops: CDR1 SEHNR, CDR2 FQNEAQ (reference sequence). The CDR3 spans 14 residues. CDR3 in amino acids: CASSLRQRDTEAFF. The CDR3 DNA is TGTGCCAGCAGCTTACGTCAAAGAGACACTGAAGCTTTCTTT. The whole variable domain, filled in from reference TRBV7-9 and TRBJ1-1, reads DTGVSQNPRHKITKRGQNVTFRCDPISEHNRLYWYRQTLGQGPEFLTYFQNEAQLEKSRLLSDRFSAERPKGSFSTLEIQRTEQGDSAMYLCASSLRQRDTEAFFGQGTRLTVV.

V usage is TRBV7-8 and J usage is TRBJ1-6; maybe TRBD1 (6 bases). V was cut by 5 bases and J by 3 bases, with 8 bases left in between. From germline, CDR1 is SGHVS and CDR2 FQNEAQ. The CDR3 spans 14 residues. The CDR3 protein is CASSTGIYNSPLHF. DNA of the CDR3: TGTGCCAGCAGCACAGGGATCTATAATTCACCCCTCCACTTT. The whole variable domain, remainder taken from reference TRBV7-8 and TRBJ1-6, is GAGVSQSPRYKVAKRGQDVALRCDPISGHVSLFWYQQALGQGPEFLTYFQNEAQLDKSGLPSDRFFAERPEGSVSTLKIQRTQQEDSAVYLCASSTGIYNSPLHFGNGTRLTVT.

In this sample, this clone turned up a few times. The V gene is TRBV28, the J gene TRBJ1-2; 11 bases are a match to TRBD1. Germline assignment: CDR1 MDHEN and CDR2 SYDVKM. The CDR3 length is 18 residues. Trimming cost V 4 bases and J 6 bases; bases outside gene matches: 16. CDR3 loop: CASSSPSGTGGGTNGYTF. In DNA, the CDR3 is TGTGCCAGCAGTTCCCCTTCCGGGACAGGGGGAGGTACTAATGGCTACACCTTC.

This clone turned up a few times. The chain has TRBV30 and TRBJ1-2; 8 nucleotides align to TRBD1. The V segment lost 5 bases and the J segment 4 bases; nucleotides outside the gene matches: 9. Germline CDR1 GTSNPN, CDR2 SVGIG (reference sequence). This CDR3 has 14 residues. The CDR3 reads CAWGTGGDAYGYTF. CDR3 nucleotide sequence: TGTGCCTGGGGAACAGGGGGTGACGCCTATGGCTACACCTTC.

The chain is built from TRBV7-9 and TRBJ2-5; 12 bases map to TRBD2. The V gene's germline CDR1 is SEHNR and CDR2 FQNEAQ (reference sequence). Trimming removed 2 bases from V and 5 bases from J; junction bases left unmatched: 9. The CDR3 length is 17 residues. The CDR3: CASSLRASGRAEETQYF. The CDR3 DNA follows: TGTGCCAGCAGCTTAAGGGCTAGCGGGAGGGCCGAGGAGACCCAGTACTTC.

This clone has only a few counts. The chain links TRBV11-2 to TRBJ1-2; D perhaps matches TRBD1 (6 bases). The CDR3 is 14 residues long. V was clipped by 5 bases and J by 6 bases, with 16 bases between them. In germline, CDR1 is SGHAT, CDR2 FQNNGV. DNA of the CDR3: TGTGCCAGCAGCCCCGGTGACAGGATCGATGGCTACACCTTC. It encodes CASSPGDRIDGYTF. The whole variable domain, remainder taken from reference TRBV11-2 and TRBJ1-2, is EAGVAQSPRYKIIEKRQSVAFWCNPISGHATLYWYQQILGQGPKLLIQFQNNGVVDDSQLPKDRFSAERLKGVDSTLKIQPAKLEDSAVYLCASSPGDRIDGYTFGSGTRLTVV.

The rearrangement joins TRBV5-4 to TRBJ2-1; D might be TRBD1 (5 bases). CDR1 is SGHNT and CDR2 is YYREEE in the germline V gene (reference sequence). The germline V and J ends were trimmed by 4 bases and 2 bases, with 13 bases remaining between them. The CDR3 is made up of 15 amino acids. The CDR3 coding sequence is TGTGCCAGCAGCGTGGACATTTATACCTACAATGAGCAGTTCTTC. It is translated as CASSVDIYTYNEQFF.

The V gene is TRBV28, the J gene TRBJ1-2, with D perhaps TRBD1 (5 bases). This CDR3 is built from 13 residues. Germline assignment: CDR1 MDHEN and CDR2 SYDVKM. V lost 3 bases to trimming and J lost 5 bases, with 10 bases between them. The CDR3 loop is CASSFPQEYGYTF. The CDR3 region has the DNA TGTGCCAGCAGTTTTCCACAGGAGTATGGCTACACCTTC.

This clone was counted between two and nine times. This chain uses TRBV7-9 with TRBJ2-3, with D tentatively TRBD2 (5 bases). V was pared by 1 base and J by 1 base, with 15 bases between. CDR3 length equals 17 residues. Germline CDR1 and CDR2: SEHNR and FQNEAQ (reference sequence). CDR3 in DNA: TGTGCCAGCAGCTTAGACGAGCTAGCTTTACGCACAGATACGCAGTATTTT. It specifies CASSLDELALRTDTQYF.

The chain combines TRBV20-1 with TRBJ2-5, with D possibly matching TRBD1 (5 bases). Trimming shortened V by 3 bases and J by 6 bases, and 11 bases separated the two germline ends. This CDR3 is 12 amino acids long. Germline V gene data show CDR1 as DFQATT and CDR2 as SNEGSKA (reference sequence). CDR3 nucleotide sequence: TGCAGTGCTAGTAACAGGTTGAAGACCCAGTACTTC. It specifies CSASNRLKTQYF.

V is TRBV3-1 (or the pseudogene TRBV3-2) and J is TRBJ2-3; D may be TRBD2 (6 bases). Trimming shortened V by 5 bases and J by 0 bases, and 9 bases separated the two germline ends. The CDR3 totals 14 residues. Germline V lookup: CDR1 LGHDT, CDR2 YNNKEL (reference sequence). CDR3 region: CASSRLASTDTQYF. In DNA form, the CDR3 reads TGTGCCAGCAGCAGGCTAGCGAGCACAGATACGCAGTATTTT.

V is TRBV20-1 and J is TRBJ2-1; 10 bases are a match to TRBD2. The CDR3 contains 15 residues. The ends lost 3 bases at V and 6 bases at J; junction bases unmatched: 8. Germline V gene data show CDR1 as DFQATT and CDR2 as SNEGSKA (reference sequence). CDR3 sequence reads: CSASWSSGRVNEQFF. CDR3 sequence (DNA): TGCAGTGCTAGTTGGTCTAGCGGGAGAGTCAATGAGCAGTTCTTC.

The V gene is TRBV27, the J gene TRBJ2-1; 10 bases are a match to TRBD2. The CDR3 contains 15 residues. Germline CDR1 reads MNHEY; CDR2 reads SMNVEV (reference sequence). The V and J ends lost 10 bases and 6 bases, in that order; junction bases with no gene match: 12. The CDR3 DNA sequence: TGTGCCACCTCCTCAAGCGGGAGGGCCGCCAATGAGCAGTTCTTC. Translated, it gives CATSSSGRAANEQFF.

This clone was counted a few times. The V call is TRBV24-1, the J call TRBJ2-1; D ambiguous. Per the germline V gene, CDR1 is KGHDR and CDR2 is SFDVKD. V was clipped by 6 bases and J by 2 bases, with 7 bases between them. The CDR3 has 13 residues. The CDR3 sequence: CATSNSTYNEQFF. For the CDR3, the DNA is TGTGCCACCAGTAATTCTACCTACAATGAGCAGTTCTTC.

The CDR3 loop is CASSLTVHRTGYTF. The CDR3 DNA is TGTGCCAGCAGCTTAACGGTTCACAGAACTGGCTACACCTTC. V usage is TRBV7-8 and J usage is TRBJ1-2; D is uncertain. V dropped 2 bases and J dropped 7 bases, with 14 bases sitting between them. There are 14 residues in the CDR3. Looked up from germline, CDR1 is SGHVS and CDR2 is FQNEAQ.

The rearrangement joins TRBV6-2 or TRBV6-3 to TRBJ2-1; 8 nucleotides match TRBD2. The J segment lost 10 bases and the V segment lost 6 bases, leaving 11 bases of the junction unmatched. The CDR3 spans 14 residues. Germline V gene data show CDR1 as MNHEY and CDR2 as SVGEGT. The CDR3: CASSRGSGASEQFF. DNA of the CDR3: TGTGCCAGCAGCAGGGGTAGCGGGGCCAGCGAGCAGTTCTTC.

V gene TRBV7-6 combines with J gene TRBJ1-4; TRBD1 matches at 7 bases. V trimming: 6 bases; J trimming: 0 bases; junction bases outside the gene matches: 4. The CDR3 is made up of 15 amino acids. Germline CDR1 and CDR2: SGHVS and FNYEAQ. CDR3 sequence: CASRKGTATNEKLFF. The CDR3 DNA is TGTGCCAGCAGGAAAGGGACAGCAACTAATGAAAAACTGTTTTTT.